The clone carrying this T cell receptor beta chain was counted ten times or more. MiXCR, run by TCRdb on the RT-PCR reads, gives a single entry per CDR3 protein. Of about 700,000 distinct CDR3 sequences listed, 13% to 15% are singletons. The V end was cut by 2 bases, the J end by 3 bases, with 14 bases between. Germline V gene lookup returns CDR1 SGDLS and CDR2 YYNGEE. The CDR3 length is 15 residues. Sequenced sample: memory CD4+ T cells from blood. The source of this sequence is a female donor in good health, serving as a healthy control. This chain links TRBV9 with TRBJ1-2; possibly TRBD1 for D (5 bases). The CDR3 is CASSVEADRHYGYTF. The CDR3 DNA is TGTGCCAGCAGCGTGGAAGCTGACAGACACTATGGCTACACCTTC.